These T cell receptor beta chains were read from a single sample in a study of shared clonotypes between healthy human individuals. The data were produced by immunoSEQ multiplex PCR, yet TCRdb's version contains in-frame clones alone and is incomplete. The table lists roughly 500,000 clones, around 95% of them singletons. The material sequenced was naive CD4+ T cells sorted from blood. These receptors all stem from a woman aged 30 to 39 in good health. Each CDR3 is given without its conserved first and last residue.

v_gene | CDR3aa
TRBV19 | ASSRSTAMNTEAF
TRBV10-1 | ASSEGVTGSTDTQY
TRBV18 | ASSPPGVTGVNEQY
TRBV28 | ASSTIRSYSGNTIY
TRBV5-3 | ARSLEAVATSSYEQY
TRBV11-2 | ASTKGTSGRAVKTQY
TRBV30 | ASREWRESDTQY
TRBV9 | ASNRQGVSETQY
TRBV6-1 | ASSEGRGFAGSTYEQY
TRBV27 | ASSSLGTGGHEQY
TRBV19 | ASSPRVPQPQH
TRBV7-8 | ASSFSGKTQY
TRBV19 | ASSIGFQGDLMYGYT
TRBV7-8 | ASSLSGASHYGYT
TRBV4-1 | ASSQVPGTAEVAKNIQY
TRBV7-2 | ASSPRQPSSYNEQF
TRBV19 | ASSMYVRAGANVLT
TRBV5-1 | ASSPGLSTDTQY
TRBV6-1 | ASSEALRAGGTDTQY
TRBV18 | ASSSQPGGPSEKLF
TRBV7-3 | ASSPQGSDTEAF
TRBV6-5 | ASSYRTGEQY
TRBV27 | ASSPSYEQY
TRBV6-6 | ASTGSGNTIY
TRBV27 | ASRSLLQDGSSYEQY
TRBV10-3 | AISMWNEQY
TRBV5-6 | ASSTLQGLPQY
TRBV19 | ASSIDGHPASNQPQH
TRBV5-1 | ASSSGQPTAYEQY
TRBV11-2 | ASSLGDWSYEQY
TRBV4-2 | ASSQADRDTGELF
TRBV5-1 | ASSLAAGGAYEQY
TRBV4-1 | ASSQPGHSYEQY
TRBV19 | ASSKRGTEYNSPLH
TRBV7-3 | ASSSKSGTGGTGELF
TRBV28 | ASSLWTSNQPQH
TRBV27 | ASGFSGRAFIDTQY
TRBV5-4 | ASREPGRNIQY
TRBV18 | ASSPRTGGAGANVLT
TRBV29-1 | SAPTSGKRGYGHNEQF
TRBV6-6 | ASSYESRLETQY
TRBV6-6 | ASNAQGDQPQH
TRBV9 | ASSVGLAAYNEQF
TRBV7-3 | ASSPRQVAGYNEQF
TRBV9 | ASSVRGATEAF
TRBV29-1 | SAQESYEQY
TRBV29-1 | SVQAGLQETQY
TRBV19 | ASTWGRGVSGANVLT
TRBV27 | ASRLRGQGHSYEQY
TRBV7-2 | ASRGRANTEAF
TRBV6-5 | ASFRGLAGENEQF
TRBV30 | AWSLGTGYGYT
TRBV7-9 | ASRYTSPSSDEQY